Following are 16 T cell receptor beta chains from one sample sequenced in a study of blood T cell repertoires in COVID-19. The method was immunoSEQ multiplex PCR; TCRdb's version includes in-frame clones alone and lacks a portion of them. This table has 40,000 to 65,000 clones, just over 85% appearing once. The sequencing sample was made of peripheral blood. The receptors here all came from a man older than 75 with acute or convalescent COVID-19.

The chain is built from TRBV10-3 and TRBJ1-5; the D is unclear. CDR3 size: 13 residues. V dropped 4 bases and J dropped 7 bases, with 11 bases sitting between them. Germline V gene sequence: CDR1 ENHRY, CDR2 SYGVKD. The CDR3 DNA sequence: TGTGCCATCAGTGCAGAGGGTAGCCAGCCCCAGCATTTT. Amino acid sequence: CAISAEGSQPQHF.

The chain carries TRBV20-1 and TRBJ1-5, with D possibly being TRBD1 (5 bases). V lost 6 bases and J lost 8, with 11 bases in between. The CDR3 sequence is 11 residues long. Germline loops: CDR1 DFQATT, CDR2 SNEGSKA (reference sequence). The CDR3 reads CSAGVGKPQHF. In DNA, the CDR3 is TGCAGTGCAGGGGTGGGGAAGCCCCAGCATTTT.

This clone showed up just once. The chain carries TRBV27 and TRBJ1-6; the match to TRBD1 covers 10 bases. Germline assignment: CDR1 MNHEY and CDR2 SMNVEV (reference sequence). V dropped 6 bases and J dropped 9; count of bases not matched to a gene: 5. The CDR3 runs to 14 residues. CDR3 loop: CASSRQGAASPLHF. CDR3 DNA sequence: TGTGCCAGCAGCCGACAGGGGGCGGCTTCACCCCTCCACTTT.

The genes are TRBV7-8 and TRBJ2-7; 8 bases map to TRBD2. The junction had 8 bases not matched to a gene; V was cut back by 1 base and J by 3 bases. This CDR3 is 16 amino acids long. Germline values: CDR1 SGHVS, CDR2 FQNEAQ. The CDR3 nucleotides read TGTGCCAGCAGCTTAGGAAGGAGCGGGGGCAACTACGAGCAGTACTTC. Amino acid sequence: CASSLGRSGGNYEQYF. The variable domain in full, with the rest retrieved from reference TRBV7-8 and TRBJ2-7, is GAGVSQSPRYKVAKRGQDVALRCDPISGHVSLFWYQQALGQGPEFLTYFQNEAQLDKSGLPSDRFFAERPEGSVSTLKIQRTQQEDSAVYLCASSLGRSGGNYEQYFGPGTRLTVT.

The gene calls are TRBV11-2 and TRBJ1-4; D unresolved. V lost 2 bases to trimming and J lost 10 bases, with 20 bases between them. The CDR3 is 16 residues long. The germline V gene encodes CDR1 SGHAT and CDR2 FQNNGV. The CDR3 spells CASSLIKPPGSGKLFF. The CDR3 coding sequence is TGTGCCAGCAGCTTAATAAAGCCCCCAGGCTCCGGAAAACTGTTTTTT.

The chain links TRBV15 to TRBJ1-2, with D tentatively TRBD1 (6 bases). The CDR3 is made up of 15 amino acids. Trimming took off 1 base at V and 4 bases at J, with 13 bases between the two ends. The germline CDR1 and CDR2 sequences are LNHNV and YYDKDF (reference sequence). The CDR3 nucleotides read TGTGCCACCAGCAGAGGGTGGGGGCCTGGCTATGGCTACACCTTC. It codes for CATSRGWGPGYGYTF.

The gene calls are TRBV3-1 (or the pseudogene TRBV3-2) and TRBJ1-5, with TRBD1 matching 7 bases. Germline-derived CDR1 and CDR2 are LGHDT and YNNKEL (reference sequence). The CDR3 sequence is 15 residues long. V lost 1 base, J lost 5 bases, and 5 bases stayed unmatched. CDR3: CASSQVQGGDQPQHF. CDR3 nucleotides: TGTGCCAGCAGCCAAGTTCAGGGGGGAGATCAGCCCCAGCATTTT.

The rearrangement uses TRBV19 and TRBJ1-4; D is possibly TRBD1 (6 bases). This CDR3 is 14 amino acids long. From germline, CDR1 is LNHDA and CDR2 SQIVND (reference sequence). Trimming took 5 bases from V and 7 from J, leaving 14 bases between them. The CDR3 region is CASSGGGAGEKLFF. The CDR3 region has the DNA TGTGCCAGTAGTGGCGGGGGCGCGGGTGAAAAACTGTTTTTT.

V usage is TRBV9 and J usage is TRBJ1-5; 9 bases align to TRBD1. The CDR3 length is 16 residues. The J segment lost 1 base and the V segment lost 3 bases, leaving 5 bases of the junction unmatched. Germline-derived CDR1 and CDR2 are SGDLS and YYNGEE. The DNA for the CDR3 is TGTGCCAGCAGCGGTCCGGGACAGGGCAGCAATCAGCCCCAGCATTTT. The encoded protein is CASSGPGQGSNQPQHF.

This chain uses TRBV24-1 with TRBJ1-5; 7 bases align to TRBD1. This CDR3 region has 16 residues. V shed 3 bases and J 3 bases; nucleotides not matched to a gene: 7. Germline CDR1 is KGHDR and CDR2 is SFDVKD. The CDR3 sequence is CATSDTRQGFNQPQHF. As DNA, the CDR3 is TGTGCCACCAGTGATACCCGACAGGGATTCAATCAGCCCCAGCATTTT.

This clone was observed a single time. The rearrangement links TRBV11-2 to TRBJ2-6, with D perhaps matching TRBD1 (7 bases). Germline assignment: CDR1 SGHAT and CDR2 FQNNGV. V was clipped by 5 bases and J by 0 bases, with 17 bases between them. The CDR3 spans 18 residues. The CDR3, as DNA: TGTGCCAGCAGCAAGGAGGGGGCCTTACCCTCTGGGGCCAACGTCCTGACTTTC. Translated: CASSKEGALPSGANVLTF. The full variable domain, completed using reference TRBV11-2 and TRBJ2-6, is EAGVAQSPRYKIIEKRQSVAFWCNPISGHATLYWYQQILGQGPKLLIQFQNNGVVDDSQLPKDRFSAERLKGVDSTLKIQPAKLEDSAVYLCASSKEGALPSGANVLTFGAGSRLTVL.

CDR3 nucleotide sequence: TGTGCCAGCAGCGTAGCGGGGGGACTGACTAATGAAAAACTGTTTTTT. Protein: CASSVAGGLTNEKLFF. V is TRBV9 and J is TRBJ1-4; D might be TRBD1 (5 bases). The germline CDR1 and CDR2 sequences are SGDLS and YYNGEE. The CDR3 runs to 16 residues. Trimming removed 0 bases at V and 2 bases at J, with 11 bases between.

The CDR3 is CASSPQGVNSPLHF. In DNA form, the CDR3 reads TGTGCCAGCTCACCACAAGGGGTCAATTCACCCCTCCACTTT. This chain joins TRBV18 and TRBJ1-6; D perhaps matches TRBD1 (5 bases). The CDR3 spans 14 residues. Germline-derived CDR1 and CDR2 are KGHSH and LQKENI. The V end lost 1 base, the J end lost 7 bases, and 8 bases lay between the germline ends. Using reference TRBV18 and TRBJ1-6 for the parts outside the CDR3, the full variable domain is NAGVMQNPRHLVRRRGQEARLRCSPMKGHSHVYWYRQLPEEGLKFMVYLQKENIIDESGMPKERFSAEFPKEGPSILRIQQVVRGDSAAYFCASSPQGVNSPLHFGNGTRLTVT.

This chain links TRBV6-6 with TRBJ1-5, with 7 bases lining up with TRBD1. CDR1 MNHNY and CDR2 SVGAGI come from the germline V gene (reference sequence). V was pared by 2 bases and J by 0 bases, with 4 bases of the junction left unmatched. The CDR3 totals 16 residues. CDR3 in DNA: TGTGCCAGCAGTTACGGGACAGCTAATAGCAATCAGCCCCAGCATTTT. Amino acids: CASSYGTANSNQPQHF.

J is TRBJ1-1 and V is TRBV18; D remains unclear. This CDR3 has 12 residues. Germline lookup yields CDR1 KGHSH and CDR2 LQKENI. Trimming removed 3 bases from V and 7 bases from J, with 9 bases in between. CDR3 bases: TGTGCCAGCTCACCGGTTGGGAGTGAAGCTTTCTTT. Its protein product is CASSPVGSEAFF. Looking up the rest from reference TRBV18 and TRBJ1-1 gives the full variable domain: NAGVMQNPRHLVRRRGQEARLRCSPMKGHSHVYWYRQLPEEGLKFMVYLQKENIIDESGMPKERFSAEFPKEGPSILRIQQVVRGDSAAYFCASSPVGSEAFFGQGTRLTVV.

In this sample, this clone turned up a few times. This chain uses TRBV5-1 with TRBJ2-1, with a tentative D call TRBD1 (6 bases). The V gene's germline CDR1 is SGHRS and CDR2 YFSETQ. Deletions cut 0 bases from V and 9 bases from J, with 16 bases between. CDR3 size: 15 residues. CDR3 residues: CASSLVQGLGGEQFF. The CDR3, as DNA: TGCGCCAGCAGCTTGGTGCAGGGCCTAGGGGGTGAGCAGTTCTTC.